These 10 T cell receptor beta chains were sequenced from one sample in a study of control samples from healthy donors and cancer patients. TCRdb keeps only in-frame clones here, not all; method: immunoSEQ multiplex PCR. Here the sample spans about 150,000 clones, 90% to 95% being singletons. Sequencing used blood. All receptors come from a woman in her late teens or twenties in good health.

The genes are TRBV7-9 and TRBJ1-1; D is unclear. The CDR3 contains 13 residues. In germline, CDR1 is SEHNR, CDR2 FQNEAQ (reference sequence). V gave up 5 bases and J gave up 3 bases, with 10 bases separating them. CDR3 nucleotides: TGTGCCAGCAGCCTCCCTCTCGACACTGAAGCTTTCTTT. As protein: CASSLPLDTEAFF.

This clone was detected only a few times. The rearrangement uses TRBV4-2 and TRBJ1-5, with 8 bases lining up with TRBD1. Germline CDR1 reads LGHNA; CDR2 reads YNFKEQ. The CDR3 has 16 amino acids. Losses at the gene ends were 4 bases for V and 6 bases for J; bases not matched to a gene: 11. CDR3 nucleotides: TGTGCCAGCAGCCCCCAACGGACAGGGTTTACTCAGCCCCAGCATTTT. Translating gives CASSPQRTGFTQPQHF.

The chain couples TRBV4-1 to TRBJ1-2; the D is unclear. V was shortened by 0 bases and J by 1 base, with 9 bases between the two germline ends. In germline, CDR1 is MGHRA, CDR2 YSYEKL. The CDR3 totals 15 residues. The CDR3 here is CASSQDPWGNYGYTF. CDR3 coding DNA: TGCGCCAGCAGCCAAGATCCATGGGGTAACTATGGCTACACCTTC.

The chain couples TRBV28 to TRBJ1-4; D remains ambiguous. Trimming took off 3 bases at V and 0 bases at J, with 5 bases between the two ends. The germline CDR1 and CDR2 sequences are MDHEN and SYDVKM. The length of the CDR3 is 14 residues. CDR3 loop: CASSFGTTNEKLFF. The CDR3 coding sequence is TGTGCCAGCAGTTTTGGTACAACTAATGAAAAACTGTTTTTT.

The chain uses TRBV7-3 and TRBJ2-1; D might be TRBD2 (5 bases). Germline CDR1 is SGHTA and CDR2 is FQGTGA. The V end lost 1 base, the J end lost 9 bases, and 16 bases lay between the germline ends. The CDR3 totals 15 residues. Written as DNA, the CDR3 is TGTGCCAGCAGCTTAATGATTGGAGGCGATGGTGAGCAGTTCTTC. Its translation: CASSLMIGGDGEQFF. Using reference TRBV7-3 and TRBJ2-1 for the parts outside the CDR3, the full variable domain is GAGVSQTPSNKVTEKGKYVELRCDPISGHTALYWYRQSLGQGPEFLIYFQGTGAADDSGLPNDRFFAVRPEGSVSTLKIQRTERGDSAVYLCASSLMIGGDGEQFFGPGTRLTVL.

This chain connects TRBV7-2 to TRBJ2-7; the D is unclear. Trimming removed 4 bases from V and 9 bases from J, with 13 bases in between. The CDR3 is 12 residues long. Germline V gene sequence: CDR1 SGHTA, CDR2 FQGNSA. Written as DNA, the CDR3 is TGTGCCAGCAGCTCCGGACGGACCCGGCAGTACTTC. This sequence encodes CASSSGRTRQYF.

V is TRBV7-9 and J is TRBJ1-5; D is perhaps TRBD1 (6 bases). The CDR3 consists of 16 residues. Germline-derived CDR1 and CDR2 are SEHNR and FQNEAQ (reference sequence). V shed 3 bases and J shed 4 bases, with 16 bases lying between them. The CDR3: CASSFEGGTENQPQHF. CDR3 DNA sequence: TGTGCCAGCAGCTTTGAGGGGGGGACGGAAAATCAGCCCCAGCATTTT.

The CDR3 loop reads CASTNQGDYSPLHF. Here the CDR3 DNA reads TGTGCCAGCACCAATCAGGGGGATTATTCACCCCTCCACTTT. The chain couples TRBV2 to TRBJ1-6, with 7 bases fitting TRBD1. This CDR3 has 14 amino acids. Trimming removed 7 bases from V and 8 bases from J; junction bases left unmatched: 8. Per germline, CDR1 SNHLY and CDR2 FYNNEI.

The genes are TRBV10-1 and TRBJ1-2; D call uncertain. The CDR3 length is 13 residues. CDR1 is WNHNN and CDR2 is SYGVQD in the germline V gene (reference sequence). V was pared by 1 base and J by 6 bases, with 9 bases between. CDR3 bases: TGCGCCAGCAGTGAGTGGGCCAGGAATGGCTACACCTTC. Protein: CASSEWARNGYTF.

This rearrangement joins TRBV4-3 to TRBJ2-7, with 10 bases aligning to TRBD1. CDR1 and CDR2 (germline): LGHNA, YSLEER. The CDR3 consists of 16 residues. V lost 1 base and J lost 2; bases outside the gene matches: 5. CDR3 loop: CASSQGLTGGTYEQYF. CDR3 DNA: TGCGCCAGCAGCCAAGGGTTGACAGGGGGCACCTACGAGCAGTACTTC.